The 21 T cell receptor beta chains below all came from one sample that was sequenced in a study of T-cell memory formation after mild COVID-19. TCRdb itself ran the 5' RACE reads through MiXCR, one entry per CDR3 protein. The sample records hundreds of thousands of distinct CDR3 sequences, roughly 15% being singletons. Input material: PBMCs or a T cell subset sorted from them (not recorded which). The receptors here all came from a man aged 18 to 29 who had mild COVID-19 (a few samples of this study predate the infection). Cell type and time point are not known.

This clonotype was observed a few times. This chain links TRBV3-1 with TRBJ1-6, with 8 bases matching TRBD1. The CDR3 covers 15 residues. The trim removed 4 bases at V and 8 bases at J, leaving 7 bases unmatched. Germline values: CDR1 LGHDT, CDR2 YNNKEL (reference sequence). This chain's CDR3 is CASSLGQGEDSPLHF. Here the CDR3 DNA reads TGTGCCAGCAGCCTCGGACAGGGAGAGGATTCACCCCTCCACTTT.

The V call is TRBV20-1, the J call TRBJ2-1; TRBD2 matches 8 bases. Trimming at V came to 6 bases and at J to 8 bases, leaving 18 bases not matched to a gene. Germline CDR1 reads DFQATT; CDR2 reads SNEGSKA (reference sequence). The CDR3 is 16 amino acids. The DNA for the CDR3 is TGCAGTGCAAACAACCCAACGGGACTAGATTACGATGAGCAGTTCTTC. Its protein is CSANNPTGLDYDEQFF.

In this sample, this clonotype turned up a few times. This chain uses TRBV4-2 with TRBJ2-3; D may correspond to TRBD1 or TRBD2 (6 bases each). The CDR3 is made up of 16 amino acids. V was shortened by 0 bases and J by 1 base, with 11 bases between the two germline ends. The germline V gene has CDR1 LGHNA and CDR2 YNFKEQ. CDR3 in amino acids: CASSQEPRGRTDTQYF. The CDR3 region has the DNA TGTGCCAGCAGCCAAGAACCACGGGGGCGCACAGATACGCAGTATTTT.

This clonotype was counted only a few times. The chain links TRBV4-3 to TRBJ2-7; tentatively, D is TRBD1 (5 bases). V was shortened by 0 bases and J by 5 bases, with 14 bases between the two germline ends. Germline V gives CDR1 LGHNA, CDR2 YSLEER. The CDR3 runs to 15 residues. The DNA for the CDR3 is TGCGCCAGCAGCCAAGATCGTGGCCAGGGCGACGAGCAGTACTTC. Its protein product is CASSQDRGQGDEQYF.

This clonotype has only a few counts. The CDR3 DNA is TGTGCCAGCAGACGACAGGGTTTCTTTTCACCCCTCCACTTT. Its protein is CASRRQGFFSPLHF. V usage is TRBV7-2 and J usage is TRBJ1-6, with 7 bases lining up with TRBD1. The germline gives CDR1 SGHTA, CDR2 FQGNSA. The CDR3 covers 14 residues. The trim removed 6 bases at V and 9 bases at J, leaving 8 bases unmatched.

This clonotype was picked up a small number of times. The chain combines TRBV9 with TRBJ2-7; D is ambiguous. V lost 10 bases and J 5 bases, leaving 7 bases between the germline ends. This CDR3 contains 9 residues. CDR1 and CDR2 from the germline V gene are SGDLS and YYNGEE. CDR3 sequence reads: CACGHEQYV. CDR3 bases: TGTGCCTGTGGGCACGAGCAGTACGTC.

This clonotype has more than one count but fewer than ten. CDR3 region: CASSLVLTGEQPQHF. The DNA for the CDR3 is TGTGCCAGCAGCTTAGTTCTGACAGGGGAACAGCCCCAGCATTTT. The chain recombines TRBV7-2 with TRBJ1-5, with TRBD1 matching 8 bases. Germline V lookup: CDR1 SGHTA, CDR2 FQGNSA. There are 15 residues in the CDR3. V lost 1 base to trimming and J lost 7 bases; unmatched junction nucleotides: 6.

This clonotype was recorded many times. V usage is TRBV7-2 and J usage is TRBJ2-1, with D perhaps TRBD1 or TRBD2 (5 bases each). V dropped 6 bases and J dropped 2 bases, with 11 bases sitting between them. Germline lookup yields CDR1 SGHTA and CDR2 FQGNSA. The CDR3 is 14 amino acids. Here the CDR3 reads CASSSLGAYNEQFF. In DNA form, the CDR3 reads TGTGCCAGCAGTTCCTTGGGGGCCTACAATGAGCAGTTCTTC.

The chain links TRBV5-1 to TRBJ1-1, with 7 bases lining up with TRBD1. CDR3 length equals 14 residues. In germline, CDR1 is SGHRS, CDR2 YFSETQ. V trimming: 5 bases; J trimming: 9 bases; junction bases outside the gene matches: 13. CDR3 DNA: TGCGCCAGCAGATTAAGGACAGGAGGTTTGCAAGCTTTCTTT. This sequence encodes CASRLRTGGLQAFF.

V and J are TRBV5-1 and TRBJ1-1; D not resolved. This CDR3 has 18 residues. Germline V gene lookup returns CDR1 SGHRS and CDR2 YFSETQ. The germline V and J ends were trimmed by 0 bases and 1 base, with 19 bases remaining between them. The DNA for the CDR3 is TGCGCCAGCAGCTTGGAATTGGGTTGGGCTGGCTCGAACACTGAAGCTTTCTTT. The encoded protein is CASSLELGWAGSNTEAFF.

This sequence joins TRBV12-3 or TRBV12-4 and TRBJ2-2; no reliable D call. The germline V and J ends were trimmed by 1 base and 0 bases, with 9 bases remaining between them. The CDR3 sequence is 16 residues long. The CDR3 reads CASSLGSQPNTGELFF. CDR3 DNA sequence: TGTGCCAGCAGTTTAGGGTCCCAACCGAACACCGGGGAGCTGTTTTTT.

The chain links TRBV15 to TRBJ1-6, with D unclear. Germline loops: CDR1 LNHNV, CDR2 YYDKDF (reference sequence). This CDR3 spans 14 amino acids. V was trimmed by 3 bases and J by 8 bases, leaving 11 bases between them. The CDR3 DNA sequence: TGTGCCACCAGCAGGATCCTTGGGGATTCACCCCTCCACTTT. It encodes CATSRILGDSPLHF.

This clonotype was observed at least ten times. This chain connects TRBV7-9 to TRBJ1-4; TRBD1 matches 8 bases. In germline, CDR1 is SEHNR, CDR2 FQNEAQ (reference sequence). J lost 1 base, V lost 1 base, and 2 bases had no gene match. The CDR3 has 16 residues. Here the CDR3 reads CASSLGDRGTNEKLFF. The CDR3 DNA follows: TGTGCCAGCAGCTTAGGAGACAGGGGAACTAATGAAAAACTGTTTTTT.

The CDR3 sequence: CASSPGGLAPRAQYF. In DNA form, the CDR3 reads TGTGCCAGCAGCCCCGGGGGGTTAGCGCCAAGGGCCCAGTACTTC. The chain employs TRBV7-3 and TRBJ2-5; 7 positions agree with TRBD2. CDR3 size: 15 residues. The J segment lost 9 bases and the V segment lost 5 bases, leaving 15 bases of the junction unmatched. Per the germline V gene, CDR1 is SGHTA and CDR2 is FQGTGA.

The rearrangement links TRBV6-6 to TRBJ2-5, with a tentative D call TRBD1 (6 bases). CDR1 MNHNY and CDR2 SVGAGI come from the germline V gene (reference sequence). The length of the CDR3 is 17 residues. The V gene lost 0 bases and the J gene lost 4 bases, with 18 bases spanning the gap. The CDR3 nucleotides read TGTGCCAGCAGTTACTCGATCGATACTACAGGGTTAGAGACCCAGTACTTC. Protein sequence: CASSYSIDTTGLETQYF.

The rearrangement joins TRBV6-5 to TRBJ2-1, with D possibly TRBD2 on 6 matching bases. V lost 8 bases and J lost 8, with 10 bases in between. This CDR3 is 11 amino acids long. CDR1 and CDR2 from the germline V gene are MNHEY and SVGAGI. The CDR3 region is CASGGWDEQFF. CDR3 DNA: TGTGCCAGCGGGGGGTGGGATGAGCAGTTCTTC.

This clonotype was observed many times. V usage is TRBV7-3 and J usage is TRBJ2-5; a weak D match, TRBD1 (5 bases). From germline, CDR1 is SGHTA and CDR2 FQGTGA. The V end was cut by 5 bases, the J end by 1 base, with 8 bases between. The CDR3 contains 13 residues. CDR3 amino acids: CASSMTAQETQYF. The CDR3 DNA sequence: TGTGCCAGCAGCATGACAGCCCAAGAGACCCAGTACTTC. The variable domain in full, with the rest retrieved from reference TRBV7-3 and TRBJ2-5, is GAGVSQTPSNKVTEKGKYVELRCDPISGHTALYWYRQSLGQGPEFLIYFQGTGAADDSGLPNDRFFAVRPEGSVSTLKIQRTERGDSAVYLCASSMTAQETQYFGPGTRLLVL.

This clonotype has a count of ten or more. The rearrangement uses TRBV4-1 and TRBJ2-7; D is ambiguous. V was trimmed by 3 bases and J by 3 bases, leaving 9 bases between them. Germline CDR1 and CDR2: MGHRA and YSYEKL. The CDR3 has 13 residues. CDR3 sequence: CASSHPGLYEQYF. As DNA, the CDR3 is TGCGCCAGCAGCCACCCGGGCCTCTACGAGCAGTACTTC.

CDR3 bases: TGTGCCAGCAGCACGGGACAGCAAGAGACCCAGTACTTC. Its translation: CASSTGQQETQYF. The chain links TRBV7-8 to TRBJ2-5; 7 bases are a match to TRBD1. The CDR3 covers 13 residues. In germline, CDR1 is SGHVS, CDR2 FQNEAQ. Losses at the gene ends were 5 bases for V and 2 bases for J; bases not matched to a gene: 2.

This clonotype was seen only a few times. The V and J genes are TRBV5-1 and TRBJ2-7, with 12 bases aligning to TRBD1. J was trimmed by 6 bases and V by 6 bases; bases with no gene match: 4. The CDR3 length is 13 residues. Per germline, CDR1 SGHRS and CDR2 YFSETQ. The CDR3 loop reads CASNLGQGAEQYF. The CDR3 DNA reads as TGCGCCAGCAATCTGGGACAGGGGGCCGAGCAGTACTTC.

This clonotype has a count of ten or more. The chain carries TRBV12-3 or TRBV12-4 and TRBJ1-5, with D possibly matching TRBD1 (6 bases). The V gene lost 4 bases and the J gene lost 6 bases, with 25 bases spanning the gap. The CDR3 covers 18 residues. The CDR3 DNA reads TGTGCCAGCAGTTCTATAGAGGTATCAGGGGATTATATTCAGCCCCAGCATTTT. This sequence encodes CASSSIEVSGDYIQPQHF.